This T cell receptor (beta chain) was captured in a study of OX40 agonist ivuxolimab in advanced cancers. Study at large: Antecedent anti-PD-1, anti-PD-L1 or anti-CTLA-4 therapy was permissible, with about 40% having received some.

Clones were read by immunoSEQ multiplex PCR, and TCRdb kept only the in-frame ones, dropping some. The sample contains about 75,000 clones, just over 85% of which appear only once. On this clone: What it binds is not known.

The CDR3 totals 13 residues. V dropped 5 bases and J dropped 6 bases, with 11 bases sitting between them. CDR1 SGHTA and CDR2 FQGNSA come from the germline V gene. Whole-study findings and limits: Within 6 weeks, CD4+ and CD8+ blood T cells expanded clonally at 0.1 to 3.0 mg/kg. Average numbers of expanded clones were greater in CD8+ T cells than in CD4+.

The TCR sequence derives from an adult with an advanced solid tumor such as melanoma, head and neck, liver or kidney cancer. The V and J genes are TRBV7-2 and TRBJ2-1, with D uncertain. The sequencing here drew on CD4+ or CD8+ T cells sorted from blood, taken in a trial of the OX40 agonist ivuxolimab. The CDR3 DNA sequence: TGTGCCAGCAGCCCAAGCAGCCCCAATGAGCAGTTCTTC. Translating it yields CASSPSSPNEQFF.